The 30 T cell receptor beta chains below come from one sample, sequenced in a study of blood T cells in healthy people across ages. Combining a sample-barcoded 5' primer with a J-beta primer mix, a second PCR ran for 7 to 11 cycles. One entry per CDR3 protein results from TCRdb running MiXCR on the 5' RACE reads. The profile covers 1.5 million or so distinct CDR3 sequences, with 42% appearing a single time and approximately 4.1% taken by the ten largest. Sequencing was done on a sample of blood. The source of these receptors is a woman aged 18-29 years in good health.

This clonotype was seen repeatedly, ten times or more. For the CDR3, the DNA is TGTGCCAGCAGCTTCAGATATGAGCAGTTCTTC. This sequence encodes CASSFRYEQFF. The chain carries TRBV7-2 and TRBJ2-1; D uncertain. V lost 3 bases, J lost 8 bases, and 5 bases lay in between. CDR3 length: 11 residues. Germline V CDR1 and CDR2: SGHTA, FQGNSA.

Comment on this clonotype: An end of the junction does not agree with germline; a read error may underlie this. The chain carries TRBV7-9 and TRBJ2-7, with TRBD2 identical over 11 bases. The CDR3 is 15 amino acids. Germline V gene sequence: CDR1 SEHNR, CDR2 FQNEAQ (reference sequence). The CDR3, as DNA: TGTGCTAGCAGCGCCGGGACTAGCGGATACTACGAGCAGTACTTC. It codes for CASSAGTSGYYEQYF.

V gene TRBV12-3 or TRBV12-4 combines with J gene TRBJ2-6; D unclear. V lost 2 bases and J lost 2, with 19 bases in between. This CDR3 contains 19 residues. The CDR3 region is CASSLRVGVYAAGANVLTF. The DNA for the CDR3 is TGTGCCAGCAGTTTAAGGGTTGGCGTTTATGCGGCTGGGGCCAACGTCCTGACTTTC.

The chain combines TRBV7-2 with TRBJ2-5; no clear D gene. Germline V gene sequence: CDR1 SGHTA, CDR2 FQGNSA. Trimming removed 7 bases at V and 4 bases at J, with 19 bases between. The CDR3 runs to 15 residues. This chain's CDR3 is CASTTRRTSRETQYF. The CDR3 bases are TGTGCCAGCACTACTCGGCGTACATCGAGAGAGACCCAGTACTTC. The whole variable domain, remainder taken from reference TRBV7-2 and TRBJ2-5, is GAGVSQSPSNKVTEKGKDVELRCDPISGHTALYWYRQSLGQGLEFLIYFQGNSAPDKSGLPSDRFSAERTGGSVSTLTIQRTQQEDSAVYLCASTTRRTSRETQYFGPGTRLLVL.

This chain uses TRBV4-1 with TRBJ1-1; D remains ambiguous. The germline gives CDR1 MGHRA, CDR2 YSYEKL. The CDR3 is 19 residues long. V was clipped by 1 base and J by 3 bases, with 24 bases between them. The CDR3 DNA sequence: TGCGCCAGCAGCCAAGGTGCAGGTCGTGGGGTCTTTCTTCACACTGAAGCTTTCTTT. Its translation is CASSQGAGRGVFLHTEAFF.

The V gene is TRBV12-3 or TRBV12-4, the J gene TRBJ2-1; 7 positions match TRBD2. With V trimmed by 5 bases and J by 0 bases, 4 bases remained unmatched. The length of the CDR3 is 15 residues. As DNA, the CDR3 is TGTGCCAGCAGTCGGGACTACCCCTCCTACAATGAGCAGTTCTTC. Amino acid sequence: CASSRDYPSYNEQFF.

This chain joins TRBV28 and TRBJ1-6, with D possibly being TRBD1 (6 bases). Trimming shortened V by 3 bases and J by 7 bases, and 16 bases separated the two germline ends. Germline CDR1 and CDR2: MDHEN and SYDVKM. The CDR3 totals 16 residues. The CDR3 nucleotides are TGTGCCAGCAGTTTCGATCCCGGCAGGGGCAATTCACCCCTCCACTTT. Its translation: CASSFDPGRGNSPLHF.

In the case of this clonotype: A clone one base away is much larger, so this may be a read error. J is TRBJ2-1 and V is TRBV12-5; no clear D gene. The CDR3 contains 13 residues. CDR1 and CDR2 (germline): LGHNT, FRNRAP. The V end lost 1 base, the J end lost 6 bases, and 7 bases lay between the germline ends. The CDR3 reads CASGLGPSNEQFF. The CDR3 region has the DNA TGTGCTAGTGGTTTGGGGCCGTCCAATGAGCAGTTCTTC.

A few counts support this clonotype. The chain carries TRBV11-2 and TRBJ2-1; no clear D gene. Germline V lookup: CDR1 SGHAT, CDR2 FQNNGV. CDR3 length equals 13 residues. Trimming stripped 5 bases from V and 8 bases from J, with 13 bases between. The CDR3 spells CASSAPLADEQFF. As DNA, the CDR3 is TGTGCCAGCAGCGCCCCGTTAGCTGATGAGCAGTTCTTC.

This clonotype has more than one count but fewer than ten. The chain combines TRBV28 with TRBJ1-5; the D gene is possibly TRBD1 (5 bases). Deletions cut 4 bases from V and 0 bases from J, with 10 bases between. The CDR3 loop spans 15 amino acids. Germline CDR1 is MDHEN and CDR2 is SYDVKM. CDR3 bases: TGTGCCAGCAGTTCCACACAGGTTAGCAATCAGCCCCAGCATTTT. Translation gives CASSSTQVSNQPQHF.

This chain uses TRBV20-1 with TRBJ1-2, with D perhaps matching TRBD1 (6 bases). Trimming removed 1 base from V and 5 bases from J, with 11 bases in between. Germline V gene data show CDR1 as DFQATT and CDR2 as SNEGSKA (reference sequence). The CDR3 runs to 13 residues. DNA of the CDR3: TGCAGTGCTAGAGTCCCAGGGGAATATGGCTACACCTTC. As protein: CSARVPGEYGYTF.

The rearrangement links TRBV10-2 to TRBJ2-5, with TRBD2 as a possible D gene (5 bases). The CDR3 covers 14 residues. Trimming removed 4 bases from V and 5 bases from J, with 14 bases in between. The germline V gene encodes CDR1 WSHSY and CDR2 SAAADI. Written as DNA, the CDR3 is TGCGCCAGCAGTGGGTCGAGGGTTTGGGAGACCCAGTACTTC. This gives the protein CASSGSRVWETQYF.

This chain uses TRBV24-1 with TRBJ2-1; 8 bases are shared with TRBD1. This CDR3 contains 14 residues. J lost 9 bases, V lost 2 bases, and 5 bases had no gene match. Looked up from germline, CDR1 is KGHDR and CDR2 is SFDVKD. The CDR3 is CATSDSDRAGEQFF. The CDR3 DNA reads TGTGCCACCAGTGATTCGGACAGGGCCGGTGAGCAGTTCTTC.

This clonotype has just a few counts. The J gene is TRBJ1-2, the V gene TRBV19; D unclear. The germline CDR1 and CDR2 sequences are LNHDA and SQIVND (reference sequence). V lost 0 bases to trimming and J lost 2 bases, with 10 bases between them. The CDR3 length is 15 residues. DNA of the CDR3: TGTGCCAGTAGTATAGATCTCGTAGACAACTATGGCTACACCTTC. Translation: CASSIDLVDNYGYTF. Variable domain in full (rest from reference TRBV19 and TRBJ1-2): DGGITQSPKYLFRKEGQNVTLSCEQNLNHDAMYWYRQDPGQGLRLIYYSQIVNDFQKGDIAEGYSVSREKKESFPLTVTSAQKNPTAFYLCASSIDLVDNYGYTFGSGTRLTVV.

The gene calls are TRBV2 and TRBJ1-4; D possibly corresponds to TRBD1 (6 bases). The CDR3 contains 16 residues. Between the trimmed V and J ends, which lost 5 bases and 8 bases, there was a span of 21 bases. CDR1 is SNHLY, CDR2 FYNNEI, per germline. The CDR3 nucleotides read TGTGCCAGCAGTACAGGGAGGACCAAGATGGGAGAAAAACTGTTTTTT. Amino acid sequence: CASSTGRTKMGEKLFF.

The chain is built from TRBV29-1 and TRBJ1-2, with 7 nucleotides matching TRBD1. The germline gives CDR1 SQVTM, CDR2 ANQGSEA. J was trimmed by 2 bases and V by 1 base; bases with no gene match: 7. This CDR3 contains 15 residues. CDR3 in DNA: TGCAGCGTTGAAGGTCGAATGACAGGGAACTATGGCTACACCTTC. Translating gives CSVEGRMTGNYGYTF.

This rearrangement joins TRBV13 to TRBJ2-3; no reliable D call. CDR3 size: 11 residues. Germline CDR1 is PRHDT and CDR2 is FYEKMQ (reference sequence). Trimming shortened V by 3 bases and J by 11 bases, and 9 bases separated the two germline ends. The CDR3 is CASSFVVGQYF. The CDR3 coding sequence is TGTGCCAGCAGCTTTGTTGTGGGGCAGTATTTT.

The chain joins TRBV29-1 to TRBJ2-7, with 10 bases matching TRBD1. V shed 7 bases, J shed 5 bases, and the junction held 11 bases outside the gene matches. The CDR3 loop spans 14 amino acids. Per the germline V gene, CDR1 is SQVTM and CDR2 is ANQGSEA. The CDR3 nucleotides read TGCAGCGCTGTCTCCGGGGACAGGGGCCACGAGCAGTACTTC. This gives the protein CSAVSGDRGHEQYF.

V is TRBV7-9 and J is TRBJ1-6; TRBD1 agrees at 8 bases. The junction had 10 bases not matched to a gene; V was cut back by 5 bases and J by 10 bases. There are 15 residues in the CDR3. Looked up from germline, CDR1 is SEHNR and CDR2 is FQNEAQ (reference sequence). CDR3 DNA: TGTGCCAGCAGCCCAACGACAGGGGTCGGGTCACCCCTCCACTTT. Translation gives CASSPTTGVGSPLHF.

This clonotype turned up a few times. The chain is built from TRBV7-2 and TRBJ2-7, with TRBD2 matching over 7 bases. The CDR3 runs 14 residues. The germline V gene has CDR1 SGHTA and CDR2 FQGNSA. V dropped 5 bases and J dropped 2; count of bases not matched to a gene: 6. The CDR3 nucleotides are TGTGCCAGCAGCCTCCGGGACTACGCCTACGAGCAGTACTTC. This codes for CASSLRDYAYEQYF.

The chain has TRBV20-1 and TRBJ2-5, with 10 bases aligning to TRBD1. This CDR3 is built from 14 residues. The germline gives CDR1 DFQATT, CDR2 SNEGSKA (reference sequence). The ends lost 1 base at V and 5 bases at J; junction bases unmatched: 4. The CDR3 bases are TGCAGTGCTAGAGCGGACAGGGGGGACGAGACCCAGTACTTC. Translating it yields CSARADRGDETQYF.

This clonotype has a handful of counts. V usage is TRBV30 and J usage is TRBJ1-5; D uncertain. Looked up from germline, CDR1 is GTSNPN and CDR2 is SVGIG (reference sequence). CDR3 length: 13 residues. V shed 0 bases and J shed 5 bases, with 8 bases lying between them. The CDR3 reads CAWSVGPYQPQHF. The DNA for the CDR3 is TGTGCCTGGAGTGTCGGGCCTTATCAGCCCCAGCATTTT. Full variable domain (rest looked up from reference TRBV30 and TRBJ1-5): SQTIHQWPATLVQPVGSPLSLECTVEGTSNPNLYWYRQAAGRGLQLLFYSVGIGQISSEVPQNLSASRPQDRQFILSSKKLLLSDSGFYLCAWSVGPYQPQHFGDGTRLSIL.

There are a few counts of this clonotype. The rearrangement uses TRBV5-6 and TRBJ1-1, with D uncertain. V was cut by 4 bases and J by 1 base, with 20 bases left in between. The germline gives CDR1 SGHDT, CDR2 YYEEEE. The CDR3 has 17 residues. In DNA form, the CDR3 reads TGTGCCAGCAGCCTGATAATCCTTGGAGGGCAGAACACTGAAGCTTTCTTT. Translation: CASSLIILGGQNTEAFF.

The chain links TRBV28 to TRBJ2-1, with D unclear. CDR3 length equals 12 residues. Germline V lookup: CDR1 MDHEN, CDR2 SYDVKM. The V end lost 5 bases, the J end lost 13 bases, and 15 bases lay between the germline ends. CDR3 protein: CASSTSTLTQFF. In nucleotides, the CDR3 is TGTGCCAGCAGTACCTCCACACTGACCCAGTTCTTC.

This clonotype appeared a few times. The chain carries TRBV4-1 and TRBJ2-5; 9 bases are shared with TRBD1. The DNA matches TRBJ2-7 better at its end, which makes the J call doubtful. From germline, CDR1 is MGHRA and CDR2 YSYEKL. CDR3 length: 16 amino acids. This chain's CDR3 is CASSLNLGTGTYEQYF. CDR3 coding DNA: TGCGCCAGCAGCCTTAACCTAGGGACAGGGACGTACGAGCAGTACTTC.

This chain uses TRBV13 with TRBJ2-7, with TRBD1 matching over 7 bases. In germline, CDR1 is PRHDT, CDR2 FYEKMQ (reference sequence). Trimming took 0 bases from V and 0 from J; bases not matched to a gene: 5. The CDR3 covers 16 residues. DNA for the CDR3: TGTGCCAGCAGCTTAGGCATCGGACAGGACTCCTACGAGCAGTACTTC. Amino acids: CASSLGIGQDSYEQYF.

This clonotype was seen more than once but under ten times. The rearrangement joins TRBV7-2 to TRBJ1-5; D is uncertain. V lost 1 base to trimming and J lost 4 bases, with 17 bases between them. The germline V gene has CDR1 SGHTA and CDR2 FQGNSA. The CDR3 contains 17 residues. CDR3 DNA sequence: TGTGCCAGCAGCTTAGTGGGTCCCCTGTTAGCAAATCAGCCCCAGCATTTT. As protein: CASSLVGPLLANQPQHF.

V usage is TRBV4-1 and J usage is TRBJ1-4, with 9 positions matching TRBD1. CDR3 length: 15 residues. Germline trimming cut 3 bases from V and 9 bases from J; bases unmatched to any gene: 8. CDR1 is MGHRA, CDR2 YSYEKL, per germline. Here the CDR3 DNA reads TGCGCCAGCAGCCAGGGAACGACAGGGGGGAAAAAACTGTTTTTT. Translated, it gives CASSQGTTGGKKLFF.

The chain employs TRBV7-8 and TRBJ2-1, with 8 bases lining up with TRBD2. V gave up 2 bases and J gave up 7 bases; unmatched junction bases: 4. CDR3 length: 14 amino acids. The germline CDR1 and CDR2 sequences are SGHVS and FQNEAQ. CDR3 bases: TGTGCCAGCAGCTTAAGGACTAGCAATAATGAGCAGTTCTTC. This encodes CASSLRTSNNEQFF.

The rearrangement links TRBV6-2 or TRBV6-3 to TRBJ2-5; tentatively, D is TRBD1 (6 bases). Germline V lookup: CDR1 MNHEY, CDR2 SVGEGT. Trimming pared 7 bases from V and 5 bases from J, leaving 14 bases between. This CDR3 is built from 13 residues. The CDR3 region has the DNA TGTGCCAGCAATTTATGGGGGCGTGAGACCCAGTACTTC. Translation: CASNLWGRETQYF.